What follows describes a single T cell receptor beta chain. Its specificity is not known. The V end lost 5 bases, the J end lost 2 bases, and 9 bases lay between the germline ends. There are 12 residues in the CDR3. Germline assignment: CDR1 DFQATT and CDR2 SNEGSKA (reference sequence). TCRdb reprocessed the RT-PCR reads via MiXCR and lists one record per CDR3 protein. The sample records just over 300,000 distinct CDR3 sequences, approximately 20% being singletons. The data belong to a study of response to subunit inactivated influenza vaccine. General observations from the study: Authors suggested that a seasonal influenza vaccination recruits few new T cells each time.

The starting material was PBMCs from blood, obtained around 22 months after vaccination. The gene calls are TRBV20-1 and TRBJ2-5, with D possibly matching TRBD1 (6 bases). This sequence originates from a man aged 50-75 years who received an inactivated influenza vaccine. This CDR3 reads CSAGDKQETQYF. Written as DNA, the CDR3 is TGCAGTGCTGGGGACAAACAAGAGACCCAGTACTTC.